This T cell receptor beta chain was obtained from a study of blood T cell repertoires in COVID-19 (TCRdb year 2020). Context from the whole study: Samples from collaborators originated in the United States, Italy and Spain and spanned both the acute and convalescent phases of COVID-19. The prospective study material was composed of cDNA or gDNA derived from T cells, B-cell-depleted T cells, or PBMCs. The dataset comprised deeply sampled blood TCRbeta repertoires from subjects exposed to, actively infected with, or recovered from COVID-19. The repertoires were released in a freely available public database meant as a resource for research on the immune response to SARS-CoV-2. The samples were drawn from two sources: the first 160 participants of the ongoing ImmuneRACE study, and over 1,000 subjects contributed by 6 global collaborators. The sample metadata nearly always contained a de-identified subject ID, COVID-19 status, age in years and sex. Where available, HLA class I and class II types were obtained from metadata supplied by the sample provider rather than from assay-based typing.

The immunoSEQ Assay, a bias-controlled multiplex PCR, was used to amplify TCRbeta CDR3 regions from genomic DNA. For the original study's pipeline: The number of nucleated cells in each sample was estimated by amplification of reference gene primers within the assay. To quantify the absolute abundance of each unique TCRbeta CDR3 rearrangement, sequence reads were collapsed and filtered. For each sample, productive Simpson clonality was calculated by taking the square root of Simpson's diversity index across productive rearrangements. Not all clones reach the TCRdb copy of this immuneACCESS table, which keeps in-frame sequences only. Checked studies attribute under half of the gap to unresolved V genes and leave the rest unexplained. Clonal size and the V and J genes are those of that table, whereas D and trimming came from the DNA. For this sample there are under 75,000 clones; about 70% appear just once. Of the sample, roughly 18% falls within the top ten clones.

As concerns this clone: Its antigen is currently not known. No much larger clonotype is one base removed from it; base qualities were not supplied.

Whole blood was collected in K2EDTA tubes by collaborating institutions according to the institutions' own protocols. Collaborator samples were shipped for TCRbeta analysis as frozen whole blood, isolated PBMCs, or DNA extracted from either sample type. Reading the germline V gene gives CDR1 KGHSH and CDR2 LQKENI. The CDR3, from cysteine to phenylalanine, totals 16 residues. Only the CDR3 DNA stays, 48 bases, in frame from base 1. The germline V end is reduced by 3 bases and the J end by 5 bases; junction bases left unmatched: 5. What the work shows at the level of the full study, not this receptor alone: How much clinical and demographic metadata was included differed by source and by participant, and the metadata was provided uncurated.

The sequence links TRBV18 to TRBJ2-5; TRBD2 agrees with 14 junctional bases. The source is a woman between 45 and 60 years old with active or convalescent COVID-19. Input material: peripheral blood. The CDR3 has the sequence CASSPGTSGSGETQYF. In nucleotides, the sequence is TGTGCCAGCTCACCCGGGACTAGCGGGAGTGGGGAGACCCAGTACTTC.